The 27 T cell receptor beta chains in this list originate from one sample, sequenced in a study of T cell changes during pregnancy in multiple sclerosis. Clones were read by immunoSEQ multiplex PCR, and TCRdb kept only the in-frame ones, dropping some. In the table there are approximately 45,000 clones, roughly 90% of which are singletons. Sequencing used CD8+ T cells from peripheral blood mononuclear cells, obtained in the second trimester of pregnancy. The receptor source for this set is a female donor with multiple sclerosis, enrolled in a pregnancy study.

CDR3 sequence reads: CASSYNGDTGELFF. The CDR3, as DNA: TGTGCCAGCAGTTACAACGGGGACACCGGGGAGCTGTTTTTT. This chain uses TRBV6-5 with TRBJ2-2; maybe TRBD2 (5 bases). The CDR3 sequence is 14 residues long. Germline-derived CDR1 and CDR2 are MNHEY and SVGAGI. V lost 2 bases and J lost 3, with 7 bases in between.

V and J are TRBV4-3 and TRBJ1-6; 11 positions match TRBD1. Germline values: CDR1 LGHNA, CDR2 YSLEER. The junction had 5 bases not matched to a gene; V was cut back by 0 bases and J by 10 bases. This CDR3 has 16 residues. The CDR3 reads CASSQEWGTGGSPLHF. DNA for the CDR3: TGCGCCAGCAGCCAAGAATGGGGGACAGGGGGATCACCCCTCCACTTT.

The chain recombines TRBV7-6 with TRBJ2-1, with D perhaps matching TRBD1 (6 bases). The CDR3 is 12 residues long. Germline loops: CDR1 SGHVS, CDR2 FNYEAQ. The germline V and J ends were trimmed by 3 bases and 12 bases, with 12 bases remaining between them. CDR3 in DNA: TGTGCCAGCAGCTTTTCGGACAGCACGCAGTTCTTC. Protein product: CASSFSDSTQFF.

This chain links TRBV9 with TRBJ2-5; 9 nucleotides agree with TRBD1. The CDR3 has 16 amino acids. The germline CDR1 and CDR2 sequences are SGDLS and YYNGEE. V was pared by 4 bases and J by 1 base, with 8 bases of the junction left unmatched. In DNA form, the CDR3 reads TGTGCCAGCAGCTCCCCGGGACAGGGAATCCAAGAGACCCAGTACTTC. It encodes CASSSPGQGIQETQYF.

This chain joins TRBV9 and TRBJ1-2; 12 nucleotides line up with TRBD1. Germline V gives CDR1 SGDLS, CDR2 YYNGEE. This CDR3 contains 16 residues. The V gene end was trimmed by 3 bases and the J gene end by 8 bases; junction bases not matched to a gene: 11. Here the CDR3 DNA reads TGTGCCAGCAGCGCTTCCGGGACAGGGGGCTGGGACGGCTACACCTTC. Its protein is CASSASGTGGWDGYTF.

This clone was counted a single time. V and J are TRBV19 and TRBJ2-7; D is undetermined. The V and J ends lost 7 bases and 3 bases respectively, with 10 bases between them. CDR1 is LNHDA, CDR2 SQIVND, per germline (reference sequence). The CDR3 totals 12 residues. Here the CDR3 DNA reads TGTGCCAGTACGTCGTCAGGCTACGAGCAGTACTTC. Its protein product is CASTSSGYEQYF.

CDR3 coding DNA: TGCGCCAGCAGCCAGGTCGCCGGGACTAGCGGTTACGAGCAGTACTTC. Residues: CASSQVAGTSGYEQYF. This chain connects TRBV4-3 to TRBJ2-7; 11 bases line up with TRBD2. Losses at the gene ends were 3 bases for V and 4 bases for J; bases not matched to a gene: 8. The CDR3 extends over 16 amino acids. From germline, CDR1 is LGHNA and CDR2 YSLEER.

The rearrangement links TRBV7-6 to TRBJ2-1; TRBD2 might be the D (7 bases). This CDR3 has 15 amino acids. Germline V CDR1 and CDR2: SGHVS, FNYEAQ. Trimming took 7 bases from V and 4 from J, leaving 17 bases between them. CDR3 sequence reads: CASKAGGGEYNEQFF. DNA of the CDR3: TGTGCCAGCAAAGCGGGCGGGGGCGAGTACAATGAGCAGTTCTTC.

The V call is TRBV4-3, the J call TRBJ1-1, with TRBD1 identical over 10 bases. V shed 3 bases, J shed 7 bases, and the junction held 5 bases outside the gene matches. The CDR3 length is 14 residues. Germline V gives CDR1 LGHNA, CDR2 YSLEER. The CDR3 nucleotides read TGCGCCAGCAGCCAGGCCGGGACAGGGGTTGAAGCTTTCTTT. Translation: CASSQAGTGVEAFF.

This clone was seen only once. J is TRBJ1-2 and V is TRBV4-3, with 7 nucleotides matching TRBD1. The CDR3 has 15 residues. V was pared by 3 bases and J by 4 bases, with 8 bases of the junction left unmatched. Germline V gene sequence: CDR1 LGHNA, CDR2 YSLEER. In DNA form, the CDR3 reads TGCGCCAGCAGCCAGGACAGGAGGCCCCTCTATGGCTACACCTTC. It encodes CASSQDRRPLYGYTF.

The chain has TRBV27 and TRBJ1-2, with 7 bases matching TRBD1. CDR3 length equals 13 residues. The ends lost 10 bases at V and 2 bases at J; junction bases unmatched: 7. Germline CDR1 is MNHEY and CDR2 is SMNVEV (reference sequence). The DNA for the CDR3 is TGTGCCACCCTGGGGGGACAGAACTATGGCTACACCTTC. As protein: CATLGGQNYGYTF.

The V gene is TRBV5-4, the J gene TRBJ1-1; 9 nucleotides line up with TRBD1. The germline V gene has CDR1 SGHNT and CDR2 YYREEE (reference sequence). The CDR3 runs to 13 residues. Germline trimming cut 7 bases from V and 7 bases from J; bases unmatched to any gene: 8. DNA for the CDR3: TGTGCCAGCGGACAGGGGCCCGGGGGTGAAGCTTTCTTT. As protein: CASGQGPGGEAFF.

V and J are TRBV2 and TRBJ2-7, with D tentatively TRBD2 (5 bases). This CDR3 is 14 amino acids long. With 6 bases removed from V and 3 bases from J, the gap between germline ends came to 15 bases. CDR1 and CDR2 (germline): SNHLY, FYNNEI. The CDR3 loop is CASRSSSDYYEQYF. As DNA, the CDR3 is TGTGCCAGCAGGTCTTCGTCAGACTACTACGAGCAGTACTTC. Complete variable domain (other parts from reference TRBV2 and TRBJ2-7): EPEVTQTPSHQVTQMGQEVILRCVPISNHLYFYWYRQILGQKVEFLVSFYNNEISEKSEIFDDQFSVERPDGSNFTLKIRSTKLEDSAMYFCASRSSSDYYEQYFGPGTRLTVT.

This clone was found a few times. This chain links TRBV4-2 with TRBJ2-6; D call uncertain. CDR3 length: 15 amino acids. Germline CDR1 and CDR2: LGHNA and YNFKEQ. V shed 4 bases and J shed 0 bases, with 7 bases lying between them. This CDR3 reads CASSPESSGANVLTF. The CDR3 nucleotides read TGTGCCAGCAGCCCTGAGAGCTCTGGGGCCAACGTCCTGACTTTC.

This chain joins TRBV27 and TRBJ2-3; 9 positions match TRBD2. Germline V lookup: CDR1 MNHEY, CDR2 SMNVEV (reference sequence). There are 14 residues in the CDR3. V shed 6 bases and J 0 bases; nucleotides not matched to a gene: 1. The CDR3: CASRGLASTDTQYF. Here the CDR3 DNA reads TGTGCCAGCAGGGGACTAGCAAGCACAGATACGCAGTATTTT.

A single count supports this clone. The chain recombines TRBV9 with TRBJ2-2; 8 positions agree with TRBD2. The CDR3 consists of 17 residues. Germline V gene sequence: CDR1 SGDLS, CDR2 YYNGEE. J gave up 2 bases and V 2 bases, and 8 bases lay outside the gene matches. CDR3 sequence (DNA): TGTGCCAGCAGCGTCCTACTTAGCGGGGCAAACACCGGGGAGCTGTTTTTT. Protein sequence: CASSVLLSGANTGELFF.

At least ten counts were recorded for this clone. This chain uses TRBV27 with TRBJ2-1, with a weak D call TRBD1 (5 bases). V lost 5 bases, J lost 0 bases, and 14 bases lay in between. CDR1 is MNHEY, CDR2 SMNVEV, per germline (reference sequence). The CDR3 is 16 amino acids. In DNA form, the CDR3 reads TGTGCCAGCAGTCCGTGGACACACAGCTCCTACAATGAGCAGTTCTTC. This translates into CASSPWTHSSYNEQFF.

A single count supports this clone. One end of the junction fails to match germline, which may point to a read error. The gene calls are TRBV7-7 and TRBJ2-3; 9 bases are shared with TRBD2. The CDR3 is made up of 15 amino acids. CDR1 is SSHAT and CDR2 is FNYEAQ in the germline V gene (reference sequence). The CDR3 nucleotides are TGTGCTAGCAGCTTAGCGGGAAGCGGGGGGGATACGCAGTATTTT. Its protein product is CASSLAGSGGDTQYF.

The sample holds one count of this clone. V is TRBV5-4 and J is TRBJ2-2; D uncertain. Germline lookup yields CDR1 SGHNT and CDR2 YYREEE (reference sequence). CDR3 length: 12 amino acids. Trimming shortened V by 1 base and J by 7 bases, and 5 bases separated the two germline ends. In DNA, the CDR3 is TGTGCCAGCAGCTTGTCTTACGGGGAGCTGTTTTTT. It yields the protein CASSLSYGELFF.

This clone was seen a single time. The gene calls are TRBV29-1 and TRBJ1-1, with TRBD1 matching over 7 bases. V gave up 6 bases and J gave up 1 base; unmatched junction bases: 2. CDR3 size: 12 residues. Germline-derived CDR1 and CDR2 are SQVTM and ANQGSEA. The chain's CDR3 is CSVPGGNTEAFF. CDR3 coding DNA: TGCAGCGTACCAGGGGGGAACACTGAAGCTTTCTTT.

The J gene is TRBJ2-5, the V gene TRBV27; possibly TRBD2 for D (5 bases). V lost 5 bases and J 5 bases, leaving 18 bases between the germline ends. Germline V gene data show CDR1 as MNHEY and CDR2 as SMNVEV (reference sequence). The CDR3 has 15 residues. CDR3 in amino acids: CASSLSPGSLETQYF. DNA of the CDR3: TGTGCCAGCAGTCTCTCCCCGGGGAGTCTGGAGACCCAGTACTTC.

This clone is medium-sized (0.01 to 0.1%) by share. For the CDR3, the DNA is TGTGCCAGCAGCTGGGAGACAGGGCCTGGAAACACCATATATTTT. It translates to CASSWETGPGNTIYF. V is TRBV7-9 and J is TRBJ1-3, with 7 bases lining up with TRBD1. The length of the CDR3 is 15 residues. Germline CDR1 reads SEHNR; CDR2 reads FQNEAQ (reference sequence). V trimming: 4 bases; J trimming: 2 bases; junction bases outside the gene matches: 5.

The chain couples TRBV7-2 to TRBJ2-2; tentative D call: TRBD1 (5 bases). Germline-derived CDR1 and CDR2 are SGHTA and FQGNSA. V lost 1 base and J 1 base, leaving 13 bases between the germline ends. This CDR3 has 17 amino acids. The CDR3 loop is CASSLERQLKNTGELFF. DNA of the CDR3: TGTGCCAGCAGCTTAGAACGACAGCTTAAGAACACCGGGGAGCTGTTTTTT. Filled out from reference TRBV7-2 and TRBJ2-2, the complete variable domain reads GAGVSQSPSNKVTEKGKDVELRCDPISGHTALYWYRQSLGQGLEFLIYFQGNSAPDKSGLPSDRFSAERTGGSVSTLTIQRTQQEDSAVYLCASSLERQLKNTGELFFGEGSRLTVL.

This chain connects TRBV4-3 to TRBJ2-5; possibly TRBD2 for D (6 bases). There are 15 residues in the CDR3. Germline CDR1 and CDR2: LGHNA and YSLEER. Trimming removed 0 bases at V and 0 bases at J, with 8 bases between. CDR3 DNA: TGCGCCAGCAGCCAAGACACGGGGGACCAAGAGACCCAGTACTTC. It encodes CASSQDTGDQETQYF.

The V call is TRBV7-2, the J call TRBJ1-2; 8 bases are a match to TRBD1. CDR3 size: 19 residues. The trim removed 5 bases at V and 3 bases at J, leaving 20 bases unmatched. Germline V CDR1 and CDR2: SGHTA, FQGNSA. The CDR3 DNA is TGTGCCAGCAGCCCAGATGGAATGTGGCGGCAGGGGGCTCACTATGGCTACACCTTC. Encoded protein: CASSPDGMWRQGAHYGYTF.

This clone came up once. This chain joins TRBV4-1 and TRBJ2-7; D is uncertain. The CDR3 is made up of 15 amino acids. V was pared by 1 base and J by 0 bases, with 10 bases between. Germline V lookup: CDR1 MGHRA, CDR2 YSYEKL. CDR3 nucleotide sequence: TGCGCCAGCAGCCAAGCGTCACAGAGCTCCTACGAGCAGTACTTC. Translated: CASSQASQSSYEQYF.

The rearrangement links TRBV13 to TRBJ2-7; 7 bases line up with TRBD1. In germline, CDR1 is PRHDT, CDR2 FYEKMQ (reference sequence). The CDR3 consists of 13 residues. The ends lost 6 bases at V and 1 base at J; junction bases unmatched: 3. DNA for the CDR3: TGTGCCAGCAGTTTACAGGGGTCCTACGAGCAGTACTTC. It specifies CASSLQGSYEQYF.